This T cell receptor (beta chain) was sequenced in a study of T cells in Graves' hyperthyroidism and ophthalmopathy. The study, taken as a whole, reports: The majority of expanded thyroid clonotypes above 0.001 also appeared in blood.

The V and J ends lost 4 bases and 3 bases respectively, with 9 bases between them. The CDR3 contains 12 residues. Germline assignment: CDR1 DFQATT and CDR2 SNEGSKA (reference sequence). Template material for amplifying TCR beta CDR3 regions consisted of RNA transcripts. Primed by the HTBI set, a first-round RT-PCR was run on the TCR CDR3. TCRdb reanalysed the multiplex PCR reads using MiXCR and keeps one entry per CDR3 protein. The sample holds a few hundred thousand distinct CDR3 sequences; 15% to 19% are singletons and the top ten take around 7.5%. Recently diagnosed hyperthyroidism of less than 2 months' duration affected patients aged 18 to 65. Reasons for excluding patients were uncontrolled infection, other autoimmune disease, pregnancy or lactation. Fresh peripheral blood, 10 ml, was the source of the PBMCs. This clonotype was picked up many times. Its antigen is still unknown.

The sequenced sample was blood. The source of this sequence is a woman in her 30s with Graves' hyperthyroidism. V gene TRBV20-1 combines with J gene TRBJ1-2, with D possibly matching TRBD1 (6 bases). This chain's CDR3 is CSATQGDYGYTF. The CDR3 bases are TGCAGTGCTACACAGGGAGACTATGGCTACACCTTC.